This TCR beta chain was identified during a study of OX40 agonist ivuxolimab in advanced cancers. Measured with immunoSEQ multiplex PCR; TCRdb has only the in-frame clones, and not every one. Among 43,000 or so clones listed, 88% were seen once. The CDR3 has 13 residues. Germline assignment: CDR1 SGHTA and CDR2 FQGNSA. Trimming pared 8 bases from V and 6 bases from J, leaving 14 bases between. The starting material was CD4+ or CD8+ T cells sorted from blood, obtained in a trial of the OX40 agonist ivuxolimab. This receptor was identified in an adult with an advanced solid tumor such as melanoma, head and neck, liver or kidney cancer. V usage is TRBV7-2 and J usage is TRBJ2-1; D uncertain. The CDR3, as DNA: TGTGCCAGCTCAGGCGGCTACCTCAATGAGCAGTTCTTC. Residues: CASSGGYLNEQFF.